The 7 T cell receptor beta chains in this list originate from one sample, sequenced in a study of CD8 T cells in Susac syndrome (dated by TCRdb to about 2019). Library generation was performed with the immunoSEQ multiplex PCR assay. RNA was extracted with the RNeasy kit and 0.5 to 1 ug was reverse transcribed using random hexamers. The raw public data were reprocessed by TCRdb itself: fastp quality trimming at Q25, MiXCR clonotype calling, in-frame beta chains only. Rows are unified per CDR3 protein, each entry keeping the most common DNA and genes. For this sample the table gives 300,000 or so distinct CDR3 sequences, of which roughly nine tenths were detected only once. 0.065% of the sample comes from the top ten. The sample consisted of CD4+ T cells from PBMCs. These receptors all stem from a human donor with multiple sclerosis.

The chain links TRBV23-1 to TRBJ1-1; D remains unclear. Being an ORF, TRBV23-1 has a function that is uncertain. The V end lost 8 bases, the J end lost 5 bases, and 12 bases lay between the germline ends. CDR3 size: 12 residues. CDR3 DNA: TGCGCCAGCCAATACCCGGGGACTGAAGCTTTCTTT. It encodes CASQYPGTEAFF.

This clonotype showed up just once. The CDR3 DNA reads as TGTGCCTGGGGGTTAACAGGGCTCGGCGAGCAGTACTTC. It translates to CAWGLTGLGEQYF. The genes are TRBV30 and TRBJ2-7; weak D call: TRBD1 (6 bases). CDR3 length: 13 residues. The germline V gene has CDR1 GTSNPN and CDR2 SVGIG (reference sequence). V was shortened by 5 bases and J by 6 bases, with 17 bases between the two germline ends.

The V and J genes are TRBV6-2 or TRBV6-3 and TRBJ1-2, with D unresolved. Trimming stripped 2 bases from V and 2 bases from J, with 6 bases between. Germline loops: CDR1 MNHEY, CDR2 SVGEGT. This CDR3 is built from 13 residues. CDR3 loop: CASSYGLNYGYTF. The CDR3 region has the DNA TGTGCCAGCAGTTACGGCCTGAACTATGGCTACACCTTC.

The chain is built from TRBV5-1 and TRBJ2-7; D is perhaps TRBD1 (6 bases). Germline assignment: CDR1 SGHRS and CDR2 YFSETQ. The germline V and J ends were trimmed by 1 base and 2 bases, with 10 bases remaining between them. This CDR3 comprises 14 residues. In DNA form, the CDR3 reads TGCGCCAGCAGCTTGCTGGGGACACCCTACGAGCAGTACTTC. It is translated as CASSLLGTPYEQYF.

The chain joins TRBV12-3 or TRBV12-4 to TRBJ2-1, with TRBD2 matching over 8 bases. This CDR3 is 14 amino acids long. The V gene end was trimmed by 3 bases and the J gene end by 10 bases; junction bases not matched to a gene: 8. As DNA, the CDR3 is TGTGCCAGCAGTTTTACCGGGACTAGACGGGAGCAGTTCTTC. Its protein is CASSFTGTRREQFF.

The J gene is TRBJ2-6, the V gene TRBV5-1; 7 nucleotides agree with TRBD2. The CDR3 is made up of 16 amino acids. The V gene end was trimmed by 7 bases and the J gene end by 4 bases; junction bases not matched to a gene: 11. CDR1 is SGHRS and CDR2 is YFSETQ in the germline V gene. CDR3 coding DNA: TGCGCCAGCGAGGGAGGGGTTGGAGTCGGGGCCAACGTCCTGACTTTC. It is translated as CASEGGVGVGANVLTF. Based on the CDR3 plus reference TRBV5-1 and TRBJ2-6, the full variable domain is KAGVTQTPRYLIKTRGQQVTLSCSPISGHRSVSWYQQTPGQGLQFLFEYFSETQRNKGNFPGRFSGRQFSNSRSEMNVSTLELGDSALYLCASEGGVGVGANVLTFGAGSRLTVL.

This chain uses TRBV4-1 with TRBJ2-3; 15 positions agree with TRBD2. V was pared by 0 bases and J by 4 bases, with 8 bases of the junction left unmatched. CDR1 and CDR2 from the germline V gene are MGHRA and YSYEKL. The CDR3 covers 19 residues. The CDR3 DNA sequence: TGCGCCAGCAGCCAAGATAGGGGACTAGCGGGAGGTGGGGCAGATACGCAGTATTTT. Protein product: CASSQDRGLAGGGADTQYF.